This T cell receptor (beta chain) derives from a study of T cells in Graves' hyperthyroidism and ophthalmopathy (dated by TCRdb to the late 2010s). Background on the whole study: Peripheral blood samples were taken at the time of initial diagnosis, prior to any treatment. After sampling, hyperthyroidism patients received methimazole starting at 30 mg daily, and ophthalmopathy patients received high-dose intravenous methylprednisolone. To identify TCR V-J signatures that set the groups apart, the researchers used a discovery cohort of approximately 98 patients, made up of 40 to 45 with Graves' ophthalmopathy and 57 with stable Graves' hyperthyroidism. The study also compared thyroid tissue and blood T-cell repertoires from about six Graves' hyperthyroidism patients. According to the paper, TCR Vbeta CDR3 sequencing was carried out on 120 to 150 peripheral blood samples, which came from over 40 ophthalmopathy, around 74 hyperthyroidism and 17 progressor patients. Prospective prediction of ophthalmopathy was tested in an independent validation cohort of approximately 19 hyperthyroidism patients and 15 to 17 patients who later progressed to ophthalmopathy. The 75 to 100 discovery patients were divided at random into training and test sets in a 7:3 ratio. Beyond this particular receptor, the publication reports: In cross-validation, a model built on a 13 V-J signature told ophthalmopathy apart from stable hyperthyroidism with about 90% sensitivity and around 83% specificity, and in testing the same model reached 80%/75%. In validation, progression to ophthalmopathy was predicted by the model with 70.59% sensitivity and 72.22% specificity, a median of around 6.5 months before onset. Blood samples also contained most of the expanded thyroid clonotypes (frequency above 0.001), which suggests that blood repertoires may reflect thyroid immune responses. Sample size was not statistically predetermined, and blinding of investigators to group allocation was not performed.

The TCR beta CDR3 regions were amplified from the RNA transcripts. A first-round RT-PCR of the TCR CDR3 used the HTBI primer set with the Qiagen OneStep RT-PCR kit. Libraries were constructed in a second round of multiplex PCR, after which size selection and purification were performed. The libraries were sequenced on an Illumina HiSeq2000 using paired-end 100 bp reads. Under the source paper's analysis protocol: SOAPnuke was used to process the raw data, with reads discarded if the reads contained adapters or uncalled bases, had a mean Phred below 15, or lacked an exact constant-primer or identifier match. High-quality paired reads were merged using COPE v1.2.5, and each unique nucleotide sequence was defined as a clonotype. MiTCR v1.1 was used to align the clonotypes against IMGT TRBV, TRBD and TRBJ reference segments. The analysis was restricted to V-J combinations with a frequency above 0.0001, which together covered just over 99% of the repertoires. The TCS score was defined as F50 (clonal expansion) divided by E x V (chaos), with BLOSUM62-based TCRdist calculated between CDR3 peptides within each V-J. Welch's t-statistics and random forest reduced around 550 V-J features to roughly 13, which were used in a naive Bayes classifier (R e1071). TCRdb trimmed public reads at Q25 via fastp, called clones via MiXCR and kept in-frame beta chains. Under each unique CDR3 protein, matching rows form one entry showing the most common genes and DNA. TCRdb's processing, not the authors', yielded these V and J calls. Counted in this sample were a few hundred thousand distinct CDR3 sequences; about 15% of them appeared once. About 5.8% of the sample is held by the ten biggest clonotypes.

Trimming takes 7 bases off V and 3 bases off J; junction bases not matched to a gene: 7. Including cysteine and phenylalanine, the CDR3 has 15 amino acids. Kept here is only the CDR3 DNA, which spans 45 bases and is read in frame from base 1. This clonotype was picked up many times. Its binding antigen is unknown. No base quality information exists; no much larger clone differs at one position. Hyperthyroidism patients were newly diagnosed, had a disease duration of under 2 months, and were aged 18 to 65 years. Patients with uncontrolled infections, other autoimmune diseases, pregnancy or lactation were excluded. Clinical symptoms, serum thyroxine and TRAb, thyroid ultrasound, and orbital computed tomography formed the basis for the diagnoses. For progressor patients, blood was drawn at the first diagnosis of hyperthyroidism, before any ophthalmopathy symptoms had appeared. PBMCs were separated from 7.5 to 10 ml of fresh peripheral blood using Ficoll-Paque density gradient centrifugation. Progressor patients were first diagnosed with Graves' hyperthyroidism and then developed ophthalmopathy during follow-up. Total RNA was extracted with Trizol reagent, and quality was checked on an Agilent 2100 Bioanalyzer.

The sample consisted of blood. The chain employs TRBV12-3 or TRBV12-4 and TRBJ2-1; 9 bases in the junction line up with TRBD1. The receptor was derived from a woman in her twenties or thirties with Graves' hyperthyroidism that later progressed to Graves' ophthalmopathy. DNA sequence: TGTGCCAGCATTTCCGGGACAGGGAGCTACAATGAGCAGTTCTTC. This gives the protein CASISGTGSYNEQFF.